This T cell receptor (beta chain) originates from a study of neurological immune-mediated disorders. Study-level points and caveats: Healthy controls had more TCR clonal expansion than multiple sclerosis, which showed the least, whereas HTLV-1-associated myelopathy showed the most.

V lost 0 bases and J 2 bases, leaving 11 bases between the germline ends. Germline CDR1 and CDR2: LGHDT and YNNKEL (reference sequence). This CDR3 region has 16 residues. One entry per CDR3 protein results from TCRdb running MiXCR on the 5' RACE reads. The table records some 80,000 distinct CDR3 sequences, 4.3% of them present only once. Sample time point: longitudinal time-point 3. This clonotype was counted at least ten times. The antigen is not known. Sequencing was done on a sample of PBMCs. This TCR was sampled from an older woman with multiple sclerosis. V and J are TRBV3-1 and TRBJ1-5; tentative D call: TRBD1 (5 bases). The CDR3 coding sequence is TGTGCCAGCAGCCAAGATGGGGCGGGGGGCAATCAGCCCCAGCATTTT. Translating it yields CASSQDGAGGNQPQHF.